This TCR beta chain came from a study of T-cell memory formation after mild COVID-19. About the study: TCR clusters largely stayed donor specific. General observations from the study: Pre-infection memory held some responding clones, suggesting pre-existing cross-reactive T cells responded.

TCRdb processed the 5' RACE reads anew with MiXCR; each CDR3 protein has one entry. Of 65,000 to 90,000 distinct CDR3 sequences detected, roughly 13% appear once; the ten largest clones hold 41%. This clonotype was counted a few times. The antigen is not known. Input material: PBMCs or a T cell subset sorted from them (not recorded which). This clonotype originated in a man younger than 30 who had mild COVID-19 (a few samples of this study predate the infection). Cell type and time point are not known.

CDR3: CASSQESPERVEAFF. CDR3 in DNA: TGTGCCAGCAGCCAAGAATCCCCGGAACGGGTTGAAGCTTTCTTT. The chain employs TRBV14 and TRBJ1-1; D remains ambiguous. The CDR3 runs to 15 residues. Germline V gene lookup returns CDR1 SGHDN and CDR2 FVKESK. V was shortened by 0 bases and J by 7 bases, with 15 bases between the two germline ends.